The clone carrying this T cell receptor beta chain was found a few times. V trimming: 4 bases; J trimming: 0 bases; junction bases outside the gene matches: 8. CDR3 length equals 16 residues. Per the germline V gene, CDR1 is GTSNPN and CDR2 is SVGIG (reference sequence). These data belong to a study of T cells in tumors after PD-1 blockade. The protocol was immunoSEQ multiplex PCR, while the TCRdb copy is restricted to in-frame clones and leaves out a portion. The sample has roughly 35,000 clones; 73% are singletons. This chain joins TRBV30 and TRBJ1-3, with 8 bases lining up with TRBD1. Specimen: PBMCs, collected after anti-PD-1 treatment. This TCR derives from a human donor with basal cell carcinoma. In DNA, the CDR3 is TGTGCCTGGACGATCAGGACAGGGAACTCTGGAAACACCATATATTTT. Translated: CAWTIRTGNSGNTIYF.